This T cell receptor beta chain was identified in a study of OX40 agonist ivuxolimab in advanced cancers. Study-level background: Patient treatment consisted of intravenous ivuxolimab administration every 2 weeks at 0.01 to 10 mg/kg. People in dose escalation had one of these cancers: hepatocellular carcinoma, melanoma, renal cell or head and neck cancer. Partial responses were achieved by three patients, one with hepatocellular carcinoma and two with cutaneous melanoma.

On this clone itself: What it binds is not known.

Study findings and constraints: Averaging showed that CD8+ T cells had more expanded clones than CD4+ did.

Some clones are missing from TCRdb's copy, which holds only in-frame ones; the method was immunoSEQ multiplex PCR. This sample carries 21,000 or so clones, roughly 89% of them seen once, and the ten largest clones take approximately 23%. V shed 2 bases and J 7 bases; nucleotides not matched to a gene: 1. The CDR3 extends over 12 amino acids. CDR1 and CDR2 (germline): SGHRS, YFSETQ. The chain recombines TRBV5-1 with TRBJ1-2, with TRBD1 identical over 8 bases. Sequenced material: CD4+ or CD8+ T cells sorted from blood, taken in a trial of the OX40 agonist ivuxolimab. This TCR was recovered from an adult with an advanced solid tumor such as melanoma, head and neck, liver or kidney cancer. For the CDR3, the DNA is TGCGCCAGCAGCTTACAGGGGGGTGGCTACACCTTC. The encoded protein is CASSLQGGGYTF.